This TCR beta chain is from a study of T-cell reconstitution after alpha-beta-depleted transplantation in children. Concerning this clonotype: Its antigen is currently unknown.

CDR1 is SGHRS and CDR2 is YFSETQ in the germline V gene. The V end lost 6 bases, the J end lost 1 base, and 13 bases lay between the germline ends. This CDR3 has 14 residues. Preparation of the TCRbeta library was carried out with unique molecular identifiers. TCRdb re-derived calls from the PCR reads in MiXCR, one entry per CDR3 protein. This sample has 600,000 to 800,000 distinct CDR3 sequences, with around 13% found just once. Overall study results and limits: Expanded graft clones numbering several hundred reportedly gave rise to alpha-beta T cells about two months after transplant. At the one-year point after transplant, T-cell counts and TCRbeta diversity were found to come mostly from T cells that had been newly produced.

The source was PBMCs, collected before TCRalphabeta/CD19-depleted stem cell transplant. The rearrangement links TRBV5-1 to TRBJ1-1; D is ambiguous. The source of this sequence is a girl aged 2-9 years with congenital amegakaryocytic thrombocytopenia, due to receive a stem cell transplant. Written as DNA, the CDR3 is TGCGCCAGCACCTGGGGATTTGCGAACACTGAAGCTTTCTTT. Encoded protein: CASTWGFANTEAFF.